This is a list of T cell receptor beta chains from one sample in a study of spatial heterogeneity in lung cancer. Via MiXCR, TCRdb re-called the 5' RACE reads, giving one row per CDR3 protein. The sample holds around 2,800 distinct CDR3 sequences, approximately 9.3% seen once. This specimen consisted of lung tumor tissue, obtained at surgery. The receptors originated from a female donor with early-stage non-small cell lung cancer. The CDR3 runs from the conserved cysteine through the conserved F or W.

length: 14; J: TRBJ2-2; V: TRBV28; CDR3: CATVRSGTTGELFF
length: 15; J: TRBJ1-3; V: TRBV6-1; CDR3: CASSVQKVSGNTIYF
length: 14; J: TRBJ2-3; V: TRBV3-1; CDR3: CASSQGGATDTQYF
length: 14; J: TRBJ1-2; V: TRBV2; CDR3: CASSDSFRWYGYTF
length: 13; J: TRBJ2-7; V: TRBV29-1; CDR3: CSARDASPGEQYF
length: 18; J: TRBJ2-1; V: TRBV10-2; CDR3: CASSEPEGRRESYNEQFF
length: 12; J: TRBJ1-1; V: TRBV6-2/TRBV6-3; CDR3: CASSWGGSEAFF
length: 14; J: TRBJ1-6; V: TRBV9; CDR3: CASSLTGGDSPLHF
length: 14; J: TRBJ1-6; V: TRBV2; CDR3: CASSGGQGLSPLHF
length: 15; J: TRBJ1-5; V: TRBV27; CDR3: CASSLSSYGYQPQHF
length: 15; J: TRBJ2-5; V: TRBV3-1; CDR3: CASSQGSGAGETQYF
length: 12; J: TRBJ2-1; V: TRBV5-1; CDR3: CASSLGQGSQFF
length: 15; J: TRBJ2-5; V: TRBV3-1; CDR3: CASRQAGGWQETQYF
length: 13; J: TRBJ2-3; V: TRBV29-1; CDR3: CSVAGGLTDTQYF
length: 17; J: TRBJ1-1; V: TRBV20-1; CDR3: CSANSGTGGPMGTEAFF
length: 15; J: TRBJ2-5; V: TRBV4-1; CDR3: CASSNCGTAEETQYF
length: 15; J: TRBJ1-4; V: TRBV12-3/TRBV12-4; CDR3: CASSSSDRQGEKLFF
length: 16; J: TRBJ2-2; V: TRBV12-3/TRBV12-4; CDR3: CASSSVQGYGTGELFF
length: 14; J: TRBJ1-1; V: TRBV28; CDR3: CASSLGQKNTEAFF
length: 12; J: TRBJ2-3; V: TRBV28; CDR3: CASRPTTDTQYF
length: 15; J: TRBJ2-2; V: TRBV28; CDR3: CASSMAGRNTGELFF
length: 14; J: TRBJ2-3; V: TRBV20-1; CDR3: CGCGGAKRKDTQYF
length: 15; J: TRBJ2-2; V: TRBV12-3/TRBV12-4; CDR3: CASSFSGVYTGELFF
length: 18; J: TRBJ1-5; V: TRBV4-3; CDR3: CASSQGPPGQGMGQPQHF
length: 15; J: TRBJ1-3; V: TRBV5-5; CDR3: CASSPRTDSGNTIYF
length: 16; J: TRBJ1-5; V: TRBV28; CDR3: CASIPQGTEGNQPQHF
length: 12; J: TRBJ1-2; V: TRBV29-1; CDR3: CSVELAVYGYTF
length: 14; J: TRBJ1-4; V: TRBV7-9; CDR3: CASSPAGAWEKLFF
length: 14; J: TRBJ1-1; V: TRBV2; CDR3: CASSEKGPGTEAFF
length: 16; J: TRBJ2-5; V: TRBV20-1; CDR3: CSARVFGTSGQETQYF
length: 14; J: TRBJ2-1; V: TRBV12-3/TRBV12-4; CDR3: CANSGAGRFNEQFF
length: 13; J: TRBJ2-4; V: TRBV7-9; CDR3: CASSLAQGSIQYF
length: 14; J: TRBJ1-5; V: TRBV30; CDR3: CAWSQGNSNQPQHF
length: 15; J: TRBJ2-3; V: TRBV5-1; CDR3: CASRLAGAPTDTQYF
length: 16; J: TRBJ1-6; V: TRBV5-1; CDR3: CASSLGQGAGNSPLHF
length: 15; J: TRBJ2-7; V: TRBV9; CDR3: CASSPWGTGTYEQYF
length: 15; J: TRBJ2-5; V: TRBV7-9; CDR3: CASSLGDRLGETQYF
length: 11; J: TRBJ2-2; V: TRBV7-3; CDR3: CASSLGRELFF
length: 11; J: TRBJ1-2; V: TRBV20-1; CDR3: CSAPRNYGYTF
length: 12; J: TRBJ2-7; V: TRBV29-1; CDR3: CSARTGPYEQYF
length: 17; J: TRBJ2-1; V: TRBV3-1; CDR3: CASSQDSGLRRGLEQFF